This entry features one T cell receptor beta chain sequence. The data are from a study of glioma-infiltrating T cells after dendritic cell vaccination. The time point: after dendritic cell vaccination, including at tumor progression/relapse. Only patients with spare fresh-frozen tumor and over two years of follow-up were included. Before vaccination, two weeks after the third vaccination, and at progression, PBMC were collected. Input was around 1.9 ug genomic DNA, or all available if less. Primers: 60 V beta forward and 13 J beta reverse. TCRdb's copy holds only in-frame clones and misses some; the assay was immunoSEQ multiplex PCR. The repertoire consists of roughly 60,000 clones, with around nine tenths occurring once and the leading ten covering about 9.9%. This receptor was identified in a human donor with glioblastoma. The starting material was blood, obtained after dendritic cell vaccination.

CDR3 residues: CASTPNPSDAETQYF. The CDR3 nucleotides read TGCGCCAGCACTCCGAATCCTAGCGACGCAGAGACCCAGTACTTC. The chain joins TRBV5-1 to TRBJ2-5, with D tentatively TRBD2 (6 bases). The CDR3 spans 15 residues. The V and J ends lost 6 bases and 4 bases respectively, with 19 bases between them. Germline V gene lookup returns CDR1 SGHRS and CDR2 YFSETQ.